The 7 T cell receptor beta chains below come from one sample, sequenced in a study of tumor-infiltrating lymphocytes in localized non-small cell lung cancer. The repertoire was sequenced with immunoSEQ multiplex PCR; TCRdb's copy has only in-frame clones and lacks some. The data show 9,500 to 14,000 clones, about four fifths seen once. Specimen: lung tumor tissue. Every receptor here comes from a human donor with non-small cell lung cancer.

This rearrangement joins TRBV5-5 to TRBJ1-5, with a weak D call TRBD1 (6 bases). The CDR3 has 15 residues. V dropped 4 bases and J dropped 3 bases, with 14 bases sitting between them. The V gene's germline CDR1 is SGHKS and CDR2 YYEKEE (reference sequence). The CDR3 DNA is TGTGCCAGCAGCCCTCGGGGGGGCGACAATCAGCCCCAGCATTTT. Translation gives CASSPRGGDNQPQHF.

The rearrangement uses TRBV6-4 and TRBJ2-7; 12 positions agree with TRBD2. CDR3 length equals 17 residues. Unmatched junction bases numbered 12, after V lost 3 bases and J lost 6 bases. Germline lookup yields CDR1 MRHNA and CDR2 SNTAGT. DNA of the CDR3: TGTGCCAGCAGTGAGGGCACTAGCGGGAGGTACCTCCCCGAGCAGTACTTC. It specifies CASSEGTSGRYLPEQYF.

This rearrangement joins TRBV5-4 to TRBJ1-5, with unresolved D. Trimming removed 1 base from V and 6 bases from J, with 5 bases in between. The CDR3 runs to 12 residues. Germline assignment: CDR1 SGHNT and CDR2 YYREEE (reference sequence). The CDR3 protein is CASSLWGQPQHF. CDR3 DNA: TGTGCCAGCAGCTTGTGGGGTCAGCCCCAGCATTTT.

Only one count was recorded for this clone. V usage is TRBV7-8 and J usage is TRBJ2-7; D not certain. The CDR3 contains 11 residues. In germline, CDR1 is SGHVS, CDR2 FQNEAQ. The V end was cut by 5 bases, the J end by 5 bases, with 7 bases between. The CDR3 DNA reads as TGTGCCAGCAGCCCAAGGGACGAGCAGTACTTC. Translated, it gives CASSPRDEQYF.

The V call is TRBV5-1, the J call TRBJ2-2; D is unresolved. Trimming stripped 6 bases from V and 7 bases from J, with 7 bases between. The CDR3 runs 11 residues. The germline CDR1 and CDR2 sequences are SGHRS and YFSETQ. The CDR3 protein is CASTDIGELFF. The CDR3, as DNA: TGCGCCAGCACGGATATCGGGGAGCTGTTTTTT.

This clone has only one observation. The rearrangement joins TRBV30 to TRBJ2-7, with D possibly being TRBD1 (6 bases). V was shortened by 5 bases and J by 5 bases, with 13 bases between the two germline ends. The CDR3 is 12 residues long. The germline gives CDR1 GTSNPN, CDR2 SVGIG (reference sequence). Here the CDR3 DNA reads TGTGCCTGGGCAACAGGGTACCACGAGCAGTACTTC. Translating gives CAWATGYHEQYF.

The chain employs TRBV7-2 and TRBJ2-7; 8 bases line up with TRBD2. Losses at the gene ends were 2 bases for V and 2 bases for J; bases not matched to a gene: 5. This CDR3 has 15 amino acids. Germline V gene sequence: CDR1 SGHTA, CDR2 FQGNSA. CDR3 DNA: TGTGCCAGCAGCTTACAAGCGGGAGTGACCTACGAGCAGTACTTC. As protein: CASSLQAGVTYEQYF.